These T cell receptor beta chains were read from a single sample in a study of T cells after yellow fever vaccination. Each CDR3 protein is one row after TCRdb ran MiXCR on the 5' RACE reads. This table holds some 200,000 distinct CDR3 sequences, under 3.5% found once. The sequences come from CD4+ T cells sorted from PBMCs, collected 10 days after the yellow fever booster vaccination. All receptors come from a man aged 18 to 29 who received the YFV17D yellow fever vaccine. The CDR3 runs from the conserved cysteine through the conserved F or W. A D gene is named only where the DNA matches it firmly. Clone size appears in some rows only: once, few, many, or a class for an expanded clone.

d_call	j_call	clone_size	v_call	cdr3_nt	cdr3_aa
NA	TRBJ1-5	NA	TRBV6-2/TRBV6-3	TGTGCCAGCAGTTGGGGTGACAGGAATAGCAATCAGCCCCAGCATTTT	CASSWGDRNSNQPQHF
NA	TRBJ2-1	many	TRBV7-8	TGTGCCAGCATGTTCCTCTCCTACAATGAGCAGTTCTTC	CASMFLSYNEQFF
TRBD1	TRBJ2-2	many	TRBV7-9	TGTGCCAGCAGCCATTATCCCGGGACAGGAACCGGGGAGCTGTTTTTT	CASSHYPGTGTGELFF
TRBD2	TRBJ2-7	many	TRBV29-1	TGCAGCGTTGGGCGAGCGGGGGGGATCTTTTACGAGCAGTACTTC	CSVGRAGGIFYEQYF
NA	TRBJ2-3	few	TRBV5-1	TGCGCCAGCAGCTTGACAGTAGGCACATATACGCAGTATTTT	CASSLTVGTYTQYF
NA	TRBJ2-5	NA	TRBV5-6	TGTGCCAGCAGCTTCGGGTGGCAAAGGGAGACCCAGTACTTC	CASSFGWQRETQYF
TRBD1	TRBJ2-3	many	TRBV6-5	TGTGCCAGCAATTACAGGGGCGCTAGCACAGATACGCAGTATTTT	CASNYRGASTDTQYF
NA	TRBJ2-1	many	TRBV7-2	TGTGCCAGCAGCTTGAGCCCTTCCAGGTCCTACAATGAGCAGTTCTTC	CASSLSPSRSYNEQFF
NA	TRBJ2-5	NA	TRBV20-1	TGCAGTGCTAATTGGAAGCAGGAAGAGACCCAGTACTTC	CSANWKQEETQYF
NA	TRBJ1-3	many	TRBV4-3	TGCGCCAGCAGCCACGGAATTTTCTCTGGAAACACCATATATTTT	CASSHGIFSGNTIYF
TRBD1	TRBJ2-1	many	TRBV18	TGTGCCAGCTCACCAGGGGGACAGGGATTCGATGAGCAGTTCTTC	CASSPGGQGFDEQFF
NA	TRBJ2-7	many	TRBV7-2	TGTGCCAGCAGCTTCTCGGGGCCCTACGAGCAGTACTTC	CASSFSGPYEQYF
NA	TRBJ2-3	many	TRBV6-5	TGTGCCAGCAGCTACTGGCAGGGGAGAGGGGATACGCAGTATTTT	CASSYWQGRGDTQYF
NA	TRBJ2-3	many	TRBV7-8	TGTGCCAGCAACTTGGGGCCGGGGCTAGATACGCAGTATTTT	CASNLGPGLDTQYF
NA	TRBJ1-6	NA	TRBV5-5	TGTGCCAGCAGCTTCGGGGCCAGACCCCTCCACTTT	CASSFGARPLHF
TRBD1	TRBJ2-3	many	TRBV7-7	TGTGCCAGCAGCCCCCGAGGGACAGGGCCCACAGATACGCAGTATTTT	CASSPRGTGPTDTQYF
NA	TRBJ1-2	NA	TRBV25-1	TGTGCCAGCAGTGAAGGGGGATCCGGGACTGTAGGCTACACCTTC	CASSEGGSGTVGYTF
NA	TRBJ2-3	NA	TRBV6-6	TGTGCCAGCACTGAAGGGGATACGCAGTATTTT	CASTEGDTQYF
NA	TRBJ1-1	NA	TRBV7-2	TGTGCCAGCAGCTTAGTGGCAGGATTGGGCTACACTGAAACTTTCTTT	CASSLVAGLGYTETFF
TRBD2	TRBJ2-5	NA	TRBV19	TGTGCCAGTAGTTCCCGTACTAGCGGGGCTAAAGAGACCCAGTACTTC	CASSSRTSGAKETQYF
NA	TRBJ2-1	NA	TRBV24-1	TGTGCCACCAGTGATCCCCGACCCAACAATGAGCAGTTCTTC	CATSDPRPNNEQFF
NA	TRBJ1-4	few	TRBV7-2	TGTGCCAGCAGCCCAACCAACCTCAGGATGCTAGATGAAAAACTGTTTTTT	CASSPTNLRMLDEKLFF
NA	TRBJ2-5	NA	TRBV3-1	TGTGCGTGCAGCCCCCCGTGGGGGGGCCCGGAGACCCAGTACTTC	CACSPPWGGPETQYF